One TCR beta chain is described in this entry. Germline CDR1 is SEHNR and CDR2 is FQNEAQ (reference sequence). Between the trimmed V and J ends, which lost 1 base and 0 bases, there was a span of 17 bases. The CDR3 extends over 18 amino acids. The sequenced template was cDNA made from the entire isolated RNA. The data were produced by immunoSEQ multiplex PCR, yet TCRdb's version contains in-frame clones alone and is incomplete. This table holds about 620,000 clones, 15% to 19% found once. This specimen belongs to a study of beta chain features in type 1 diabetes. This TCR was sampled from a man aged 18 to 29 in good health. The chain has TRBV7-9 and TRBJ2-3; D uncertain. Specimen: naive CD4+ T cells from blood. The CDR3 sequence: CASSLDSSGWGSTDTQYF. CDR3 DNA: TGTGCCAGCAGCTTAGACTCATCCGGCTGGGGAAGCACAGATACGCAGTATTTT.